Listed here are 32 T cell receptor beta chains from one sample, sequenced in a study of cytomegalovirus exposure and HLA in healthy donors. The PCR was carried out with 60 Vbeta primers and 13 Jbeta primers. The assay was immunoSEQ multiplex PCR, and TCRdb's table has in-frame clones only and misses some. This table has around 150,000 clones, about two thirds appearing once. Specimen: PBMCs. These receptors were collected from a young woman in good health and CMV-seropositive.

This clone was seen a handful of times. The rearrangement links TRBV2 to TRBJ2-2; the D is unclear. The CDR3 covers 13 residues. Germline V gene data show CDR1 as SNHLY and CDR2 as FYNNEI. Trimming left V 4 bases short and J 3 bases short, with 6 bases between. The CDR3: CASSVDYTGELFF. The CDR3 DNA is TGTGCCAGCAGTGTAGACTACACCGGGGAGCTGTTTTTT.

This rearrangement joins TRBV7-9 to TRBJ1-1; D possibly corresponds to TRBD1 (5 bases). Trimming removed 3 bases from V and 6 bases from J, with 14 bases in between. This CDR3 has 14 amino acids. Germline CDR1 and CDR2: SEHNR and FQNEAQ (reference sequence). The CDR3 DNA is TGTGCCAGCAGCTTTTATGACAGCTTATCTGAAGCTTTCTTT. Amino acids: CASSFYDSLSEAFF.

V and J are TRBV29-1 and TRBJ2-1, with 11 bases fitting TRBD2. J was trimmed by 5 bases and V by 7 bases; bases with no gene match: 10. This CDR3 has 15 residues. CDR1 is SQVTM and CDR2 is ANQGSEA in the germline V gene. The CDR3 coding sequence is TGCAGCGCCCGACCTCTAGCGGGGGGAAACAATGAGCAGTTCTTC. It translates to CSARPLAGGNNEQFF.

A single count supports this clone. The gene calls are TRBV2 and TRBJ2-1; 10 bases line up with TRBD1. The V and J ends lost 6 bases and 8 bases, in that order; junction bases with no gene match: 7. The length of the CDR3 is 14 residues. Germline values: CDR1 SNHLY, CDR2 FYNNEI. CDR3 loop: CASRRQGAEYEQFF. The CDR3 nucleotides are TGTGCCAGCAGGCGACAGGGGGCGGAATATGAGCAGTTCTTC. Together with reference TRBV2 and TRBJ2-1, the CDR3 gives the full variable domain: EPEVTQTPSHQVTQMGQEVILRCVPISNHLYFYWYRQILGQKVEFLVSFYNNEISEKSEIFDDQFSVERPDGSNFTLKIRSTKLEDSAMYFCASRRQGAEYEQFFGPGTRLTVL.

This chain uses TRBV28 with TRBJ2-1; 11 nucleotides align to TRBD2. The J segment lost 8 bases and the V segment lost 6 bases, leaving 9 bases of the junction unmatched. In germline, CDR1 is MDHEN, CDR2 SYDVKM. The CDR3 is 15 residues long. The CDR3 loop is CASRPALAGGDEQFF. The DNA of the CDR3 is TGTGCCAGCAGGCCCGCTCTAGCGGGAGGAGATGAGCAGTTCTTC.

The CDR3 is CASSILGGSNQPQHF. CDR3 bases: TGTGCCAGTAGTATCCTCGGGGGGAGCAATCAGCCCCAGCATTTT. This rearrangement joins TRBV19 to TRBJ1-5, with a possible D match to TRBD1 (5 bases). CDR1 is LNHDA and CDR2 is SQIVND in the germline V gene (reference sequence). V lost 3 bases, J lost 1 base, and 10 bases lay in between. CDR3 size: 15 residues.

The rearrangement links TRBV11-2 to TRBJ1-2; a possible D gene is TRBD1 (5 bases). Between the trimmed V and J ends, which lost 0 bases and 8 bases, there was a span of 16 bases. This CDR3 spans 15 amino acids. Germline assignment: CDR1 SGHAT and CDR2 FQNNGV. The CDR3 DNA reads TGTGCCAGCAGCTTAGATCCCCAGCAGGGCCGGGGCTACACCTTC. It codes for CASSLDPQQGRGYTF.

J is TRBJ2-1 and V is TRBV5-1; no firm D call. The CDR3 is 14 residues long. Germline V CDR1 and CDR2: SGHRS, YFSETQ. V gave up 7 bases and J gave up 0 bases, with 11 bases separating them. The CDR3 spells CASGPGRSYNEQFF. CDR3 nucleotide sequence: TGCGCCAGCGGCCCAGGTCGCTCCTACAATGAGCAGTTCTTC.

The chain uses TRBV7-9 and TRBJ1-1; the D is unclear. The ends were cut back, 7 bases at V and 0 bases at J, with 9 bases in the middle. This CDR3 is 13 amino acids long. Germline loops: CDR1 SEHNR, CDR2 FQNEAQ (reference sequence). This CDR3 is CASNNHMNTEAFF. In nucleotides, the CDR3 is TGTGCCAGCAACAATCATATGAACACTGAAGCTTTCTTT.

This chain joins TRBV19 and TRBJ2-2; the D is unclear. CDR3 length: 16 residues. Germline V CDR1 and CDR2: LNHDA, SQIVND (reference sequence). Trimming removed 1 base from V and 6 bases from J, with 15 bases in between. CDR3 sequence reads: CASSIVRVHRPGELFF. DNA of the CDR3: TGTGCCAGTAGTATAGTCCGGGTGCATCGTCCCGGGGAGCTGTTTTTT.

The table lists this clone with a count of one. The chain joins TRBV15 to TRBJ2-5, with a possible D match to TRBD1 (6 bases). This CDR3 region has 13 residues. V lost 3 bases and J 2 bases, leaving 7 bases between the germline ends. The germline gives CDR1 LNHNV, CDR2 YYDKDF (reference sequence). In DNA, the CDR3 is TGTGCCACCAGCAGCAGGGGACAAGAGACCCAGTACTTC. It translates to CATSSRGQETQYF. Based on the CDR3 plus reference TRBV15 and TRBJ2-5, the full variable domain is DAMVIQNPRYQVTQFGKPVTLSCSQTLNHNVMYWYQQKSSQAPKLLFHYYDKDFNNEADTPDNFQSRRPNTSFCFLDIRSPGLGDTAMYLCATSSRGQETQYFGPGTRLLVL.

The chain couples TRBV4-2 to TRBJ2-7; 10 bases map to TRBD1. Germline CDR1 is LGHNA and CDR2 is YNFKEQ. With V trimmed by 0 bases and J by 2 bases, 4 bases remained unmatched. This CDR3 has 16 amino acids. Here the CDR3 DNA reads TGTGCCAGCAGCCAAGAATCGGGGACAGGGGCCTACGAGCAGTACTTC. Residues: CASSQESGTGAYEQYF.

The sample holds a few counts of this clone. V and J are TRBV5-4 and TRBJ1-2; D is unresolved. Germline loops: CDR1 SGHNT, CDR2 YYREEE (reference sequence). This CDR3 has 13 residues. The ends were cut back, 2 bases at V and 8 bases at J, with 13 bases in the middle. The CDR3 loop reads CASSLLTVSGYTF. The CDR3 region has the DNA TGTGCCAGCAGCTTACTTACGGTGAGCGGCTACACCTTC. The whole variable domain, remainder taken from reference TRBV5-4 and TRBJ1-2, is ETGVTQSPTHLIKTRGQQVTLRCSSQSGHNTVSWYQQALGQGPQFIFQYYREEENGRGNFPPRFSGLQFPNYSSELNVNALELDDSALYLCASSLLTVSGYTFGSGTRLTVV.

This clone was counted a few times. The chain couples TRBV28 to TRBJ2-7, with D possibly matching TRBD2 (5 bases). V lost 4 bases to trimming and J lost 0 bases, with 13 bases between them. This CDR3 has 15 amino acids. CDR1 and CDR2 (germline): MDHEN, SYDVKM. CDR3 in amino acids: CASSSSSGSSYEQYF. The CDR3 nucleotides are TGTGCCAGCAGTTCTAGCTCAGGAAGCTCCTACGAGCAGTACTTC.

The rearrangement links TRBV7-2 to TRBJ2-5; D unclear. TRBJ2-7 matches the DNA end more closely, so the J call is doubtful. The CDR3 is made up of 13 amino acids. Germline V gene data show CDR1 as SGHTA and CDR2 as FQGNSA. The CDR3 spells CASSFTTVYEQYF. CDR3 nucleotides: TGTGCCAGCAGCTTTACCACCGTATACGAGCAGTACTTC.

This clone was detected a few times. The genes are TRBV19 and TRBJ1-1; 7 nucleotides agree with TRBD1. This CDR3 region has 14 residues. V gave up 3 bases and J gave up 5 bases; unmatched junction bases: 6. Germline V gives CDR1 LNHDA, CDR2 SQIVND (reference sequence). In DNA form, the CDR3 reads TGTGCCAGTAGTATCACACAGGGGAGAACTGAAGCTTTCTTT. Translated, it gives CASSITQGRTEAFF.

J is TRBJ1-3 and V is TRBV27, with D perhaps TRBD1 (6 bases). Per the germline V gene, CDR1 is MNHEY and CDR2 is SMNVEV (reference sequence). The CDR3 sequence is 14 residues long. Trimming took 2 bases from V and 1 from J, leaving 6 bases between them. CDR3 region: CASSLTGSGNTIYF. CDR3 coding DNA: TGTGCCAGCAGTTTAACAGGGTCTGGAAACACCATATATTTT.

The genes are TRBV7-3 and TRBJ2-1; 7 nucleotides align to TRBD1. This CDR3 has 15 residues. In germline, CDR1 is SGHTA, CDR2 FQGTGA. The ends lost 5 bases at V and 1 base at J; junction bases unmatched: 5. CDR3 coding DNA: TGTGCCAGCAGCCTAAACAGGGGATCCTACAATGAGCAGTTCTTC. This translates into CASSLNRGSYNEQFF.

The genes are TRBV21-1 and TRBJ2-7; TRBD2 is taken as the D call from the table, unchecked against the DNA. TRBV21-1 is a pseudogene. The CDR3 contains 18 residues. The CDR3 loop reads CASSTKELAGGIGREQYF. Written as DNA, the CDR3 is TGTGCCAGCAGCACCAAGGAACTAGCGGGGGGGATAGGACGGGAGCAGTACTTC.

Relative to its sample, this clone is medium-sized. The chain employs TRBV5-1 and TRBJ2-1, with 7 nucleotides matching TRBD1. The CDR3 covers 15 residues. The junction had 7 bases not matched to a gene; V was cut back by 4 bases and J by 3 bases. Germline V gene sequence: CDR1 SGHRS, CDR2 YFSETQ. The CDR3 nucleotides are TGCGCCAGCAGCCTCCCCGGGACAGACTACAATGAGCAGTTCTTC. The encoded protein is CASSLPGTDYNEQFF.

The chain links TRBV9 to TRBJ2-3, with 9 bases identical to TRBD1. The CDR3 has 15 residues. Germline CDR1 and CDR2: SGDLS and YYNGEE. V gave up 3 bases and J gave up 6 bases; unmatched junction bases: 8. The CDR3 DNA follows: TGTGCCAGCAGCGCCGGACAGGGGCCGTCCGATACGCAGTATTTT. Protein product: CASSAGQGPSDTQYF.

This chain uses TRBV6-1 with TRBJ2-1; the match to TRBD2 covers 8 bases. Germline CDR1 is MNHNS and CDR2 is SASEGT. This CDR3 region has 14 residues. Unmatched junction bases numbered 11, after V lost 6 bases and J lost 10 bases. The CDR3 sequence is CASSQFGTSREQFF. As DNA, the CDR3 is TGTGCCAGCAGCCAATTCGGGACTAGTAGGGAGCAGTTCTTC.

Note on this clone: An end of the junction differs from the germline gene, which may be a read error. The J gene is TRBJ1-5, the V gene TRBV7-8, with D possibly TRBD1 on 6 matching bases. The CDR3 contains 13 residues. Germline CDR1 is SGHVS and CDR2 is FQNEAQ. The CDR3 DNA is TGTGCCAGCAGTCTAAACAGGGATCAGTCCCAGCATTTT. Amino acids: CASSLNRDQSQHF.

This chain links TRBV25-1 with TRBJ1-1; no reliable D call. V was cut by 4 bases and J by 8 bases, with 8 bases left in between. The CDR3 is made up of 11 amino acids. The V gene's germline CDR1 is MGHDK and CDR2 SYGVNS. The DNA of the CDR3 is TGTGCCAGCAGTGGGTACAGCGAAGCTTTCTTT. Protein product: CASSGYSEAFF.

This chain uses TRBV18 with TRBJ2-2, with 7 bases that match TRBD2. With 6 bases clipped from V and 5 bases from J, the junction kept 6 bases outside the gene matches. The CDR3 length is 14 residues. Germline CDR1 is KGHSH and CDR2 is LQKENI. CDR3 amino acids: CASSPVGGTGELFF. DNA for the CDR3: TGTGCCAGCTCCCCCGTGGGGGGGACCGGGGAGCTGTTTTTT.

CDR3 sequence (DNA): TGTGCCAGCTCGCACACGCGGACAGACTCTAATGAAAAACTGTTTTTT. This gives the protein CASSHTRTDSNEKLFF. This chain links TRBV18 with TRBJ1-4; possible D gene TRBD1, 6 bases. V was cut by 6 bases and J by 3 bases, with 17 bases left in between. CDR3 length: 16 amino acids. CDR1 is KGHSH and CDR2 is LQKENI in the germline V gene.

This clone appeared a few times. The V gene is TRBV6-5, the J gene TRBJ2-5; 9 bases match TRBD2. Germline CDR1 reads MNHEY; CDR2 reads SVGAGI. V was pared by 0 bases and J by 5 bases, with 7 bases of the junction left unmatched. The length of the CDR3 is 16 residues. CDR3 residues: CASSYSVAGVKETQYF. CDR3 DNA sequence: TGTGCCAGCAGTTACTCTGTAGCGGGAGTAAAGGAGACCCAGTACTTC.

In its sample, this clone was seen a few times. This sequence joins TRBV28 and TRBJ2-6, with D perhaps TRBD1 (7 bases). Germline assignment: CDR1 MDHEN and CDR2 SYDVKM. The length of the CDR3 is 22 residues. Trimming shortened V by 0 bases and J by 4 bases, and 28 bases separated the two germline ends. The CDR3: CASSLWVIKDGRGTGGANVLTF. The CDR3, as DNA: TGTGCCAGCAGTTTATGGGTAATAAAAGACGGCAGGGGGACTGGAGGGGCCAACGTCCTGACTTTC.

This clone was seen only once. The chain employs TRBV6-1 and TRBJ2-5, with D possibly matching TRBD2 (6 bases). The J call is in doubt because the DNA end fits TRBJ2-7 better. This CDR3 spans 14 amino acids. Germline values: CDR1 MNHNS, CDR2 SASEGT. CDR3 sequence (DNA): TGTGCCAGCAGTGAAAGACTAGGCTCGAGCGAGCAGTACTTC. This encodes CASSERLGSSEQYF.

The chain has TRBV28 and TRBJ2-2; 8 bases align to TRBD2. There are 17 residues in the CDR3. Trimming removed 6 bases from V and 3 bases from J; junction bases left unmatched: 12. CDR1 and CDR2 from the germline V gene are MDHEN and SYDVKM. CDR3 residues: CASRPGGAGVYTGELFF. DNA of the CDR3: TGTGCCAGCAGACCTGGGGGAGCGGGAGTTTACACCGGGGAGCTGTTTTTT.

The chain links TRBV7-3 to TRBJ2-1; 10 positions agree with TRBD2. Germline lookup yields CDR1 SGHTA and CDR2 FQGTGA. The CDR3 totals 16 residues. V lost 0 bases, J lost 8 bases, and 7 bases stayed unmatched. This chain's CDR3 is CASSLTQRGGRDEQFF. CDR3 in DNA: TGTGCCAGCAGCTTAACCCAGCGGGGGGGCCGGGATGAGCAGTTCTTC.

The chain couples TRBV7-2 to TRBJ2-1; 11 bases line up with TRBD2. The CDR3 is 15 residues long. Germline lookup yields CDR1 SGHTA and CDR2 FQGNSA. The V segment lost 1 base and the J segment 9 bases; nucleotides outside the gene matches: 5. The CDR3 DNA is TGTGCCAGCAGCTTAGTAGCGGGGGGGTCTGGTGAGCAGTTCTTC. Its protein product is CASSLVAGGSGEQFF.